Listed below are T cell receptor beta chains from one sample, sequenced in a study of T cells in Graves' hyperthyroidism and ophthalmopathy. MiXCR, run by TCRdb on the multiplex PCR reads, gives a single entry per CDR3 protein. The data contain 660,000 or so distinct CDR3 sequences, about 45% of them seen just once; the ten biggest clones take up less than 9%. What was sequenced was peripheral blood or thyroid tissue (not recorded which). The receptors stem from an adult man with Graves' disease, either hyperthyroidism or ophthalmopathy (not recorded which). The CDR3 runs from the conserved cysteine through the conserved F or W. The D gene is left open where the match is weak. Not every row has a clone size; where given, it reads once, few, many or a size class.

d_call j_call v_call clone_size cdr3_aa cdr3_nt
. TRBJ1-1 TRBV7-2 . CASKSGPRNTEAFF TGTGCCAGCAAATCGGGACCACGGAACACTGAAGCTTTCTTT
. TRBJ1-1 TRBV12-3/TRBV12-4 few CASSLRAGAGTEAFF TGTGCCAGCAGTTTGAGGGCAGGGGCGGGTACTGAAGCTTTCTTT
TRBD1 TRBJ1-1 TRBV29-1 many CSVENRGGYTEAFF TGCAGCGTTGAAAACAGGGGTGGTTACACTGAAGCTTTCTTT
TRBD2 TRBJ2-5 TRBV7-9 . CASSGGTRQETQYF TGTGCCAGCAGCGGGGGGACTAGACAAGAGACCCAGTACTTC
. TRBJ2-7 TRBV20-1 few CSATGELGEQYF TGCAGTGCTACAGGCGAGTTGGGCGAGCAGTACTTC
. TRBJ2-5 TRBV7-9 . CAREASASETQYF TGTGCTAGAGAGGCTAGCGCCTCAGAGACCCAGTACTTC
. TRBJ1-3 TRBV4-1 many CASSQVGSTIYF TGCGCCAGCAGCCAGGTGGGGAGCACCATATATTTT
TRBD2 TRBJ2-5 TRBV12-3/TRBV12-4 . CASSLTSGNVVETQYF TGTGCCAGCAGCCTGACTAGCGGGAACGTAGTGGAGACCCAGTACTTC
. TRBJ2-7 TRBV24-1 . CATSDDGVPYEQYF TGTGCCACCAGTGATGACGGGGTTCCCTACGAGCAGTACTTC
. TRBJ1-5 TRBV2 many CASSERNDQPQHF TGTGCCAGCAGTGAAAGAAATGATCAGCCCCAGCATTTT
. TRBJ2-7 TRBV30 . CAYSGYPYEQYF TGTGCCTATTCAGGATACCCCTACGAGCAGTACTTC
TRBD1 TRBJ2-7 TRBV20-1 many CSVGTGDEQYF TGCAGTGTTGGGACAGGGGATGAGCAGTACTTC
TRBD1 TRBJ2-5 TRBV10-3 . CAISPQGETQYF TGTGCCATCAGCCCACAGGGGGAGACCCAGTACTTC
TRBD1 TRBJ1-4 TRBV7-7 few CASSKTGGAGEKLFF TGTGCTAGCAGCAAAACAGGGGGCGCGGGTGAAAAACTGTTTTTT
. TRBJ1-2 TRBV7-9 . CASSLSPDSNYGYTF TGTGCCAGCAGCTTATCCCCGGACAGTAACTATGGCTACACCTTC
. TRBJ2-7 TRBV7-8 many CASSPIGAYEQYF TGTGCCAGCAGCCCAATCGGCGCCTACGAGCAGTACTTC
. TRBJ1-6 TRBV2 . CASVEVGGNGPLHF TGTGCCAGCGTTGAAGTCGGGGGTAATGGACCCCTCCACTTT
. TRBJ1-1 TRBV10-2 many CASSASHTNTEAFF TGCGCCAGCAGTGCGTCACACACGAACACTGAAGCTTTCTTT
. TRBJ2-7 TRBV19 . CASSMGPGPNEQYF TGTGCCAGTAGTATGGGGCCAGGGCCGAACGAGCAGTACTTC
TRBD1 TRBJ2-2 TRBV7-2 . CASSLGNYRGRQVNTGELFF TGTGCCAGCAGCTTAGGAAATTACAGGGGGCGGCAAGTGAACACCGGGGAGCTGTTTTTT
. TRBJ1-1 TRBV6-6 few CASRPYTDTEAFF TGTGCCAGCCGGCCCTACACGGACACTGAAGCTTTCTTT
. TRBJ2-2 TRBV7-9 many CASSSHNTGELFF TGTGCCAGCAGCTCCCACAACACCGGGGAGCTGTTTTTT
TRBD2 TRBJ2-5 TRBV20-1 once CSAPPGLAGGLQETQYF TGCAGTGCACCTCCGGGACTAGCGGGGGGCTTGCAAGAGACCCAGTACTTC
TRBD1 TRBJ1-5 TRBV2 . CTSRDRQGYQPQHF TGTACCAGCAGAGACCGACAGGGCTATCAGCCCCAGCATTTT
TRBD1 TRBJ1-6 TRBV29-1 . CSVGQELSPLHF TGCAGCGTGGGACAGGAACTTTCACCCCTCCACTTT
. TRBJ1-4 TRBV7-9 many CASSKTWGEKLFF TGTGCCAGCAGCAAAACATGGGGTGAAAAACTGTTTTTT
. TRBJ2-7 TRBV9 few CASSSPHSAYEQYF TGTGCCAGCAGCTCCCCGCACAGCGCCTACGAGCAGTACTTC
. TRBJ1-2 TRBV20-1 . CSASYKDRYTF TGCAGTGCTAGTTATAAGGATCGCTACACCTTC